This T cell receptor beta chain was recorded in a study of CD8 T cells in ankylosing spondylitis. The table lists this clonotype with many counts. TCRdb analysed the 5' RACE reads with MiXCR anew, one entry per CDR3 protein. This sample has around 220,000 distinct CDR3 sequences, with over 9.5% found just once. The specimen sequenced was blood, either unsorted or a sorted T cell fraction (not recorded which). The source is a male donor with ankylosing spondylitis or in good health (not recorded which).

The CDR3 nucleotides read TGTGCCAGCAGCCAAGATCCAATTTATGGCTACACCTTC. This encodes CASSQDPIYGYTF. The chain links TRBV3-1 to TRBJ1-2, with no clear D. The CDR3 spans 13 residues. The V and J ends lost 0 bases and 5 bases respectively, with 7 bases between them. Germline V gene data show CDR1 as LGHDT and CDR2 as YNNKEL (reference sequence).